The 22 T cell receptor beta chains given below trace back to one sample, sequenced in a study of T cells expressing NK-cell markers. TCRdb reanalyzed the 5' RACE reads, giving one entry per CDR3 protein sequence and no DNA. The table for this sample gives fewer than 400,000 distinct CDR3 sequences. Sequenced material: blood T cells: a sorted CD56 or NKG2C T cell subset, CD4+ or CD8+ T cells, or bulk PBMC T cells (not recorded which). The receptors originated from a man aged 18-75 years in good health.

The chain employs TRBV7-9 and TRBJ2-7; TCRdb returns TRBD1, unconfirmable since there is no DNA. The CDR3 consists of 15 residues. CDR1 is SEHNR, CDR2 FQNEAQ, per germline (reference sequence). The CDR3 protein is CASSLLGTGDHEQYF.

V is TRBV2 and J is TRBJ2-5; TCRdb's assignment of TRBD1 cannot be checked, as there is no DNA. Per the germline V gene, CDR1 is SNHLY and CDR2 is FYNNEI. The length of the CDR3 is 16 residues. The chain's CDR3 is CASSGIRGGLEETQYF.

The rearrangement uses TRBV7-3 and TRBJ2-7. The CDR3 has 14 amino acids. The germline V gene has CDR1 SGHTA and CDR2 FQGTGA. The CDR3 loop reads CASSTAGNSYEQYF.

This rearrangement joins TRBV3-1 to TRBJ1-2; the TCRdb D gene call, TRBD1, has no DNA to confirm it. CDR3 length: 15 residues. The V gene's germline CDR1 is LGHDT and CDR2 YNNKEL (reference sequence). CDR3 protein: CASSPLSGRPYGYTF.

CDR3 sequence: CASSVRDRDNEQFF. V and J are TRBV5-1 and TRBJ2-1; the TCRdb call, TRBD1, lacks DNA for checking. Germline-derived CDR1 and CDR2 are SGHRS and YFSETQ. The CDR3 is 14 residues long.

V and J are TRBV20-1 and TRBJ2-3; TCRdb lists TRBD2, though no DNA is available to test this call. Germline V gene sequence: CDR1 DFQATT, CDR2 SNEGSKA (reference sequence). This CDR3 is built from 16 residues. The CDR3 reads CSARELGLSFTDTQYF.

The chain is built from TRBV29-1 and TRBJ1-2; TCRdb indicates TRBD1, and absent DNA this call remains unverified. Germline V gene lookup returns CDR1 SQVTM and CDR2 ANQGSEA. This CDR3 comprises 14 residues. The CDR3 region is CSVGTASLGYGYTF.

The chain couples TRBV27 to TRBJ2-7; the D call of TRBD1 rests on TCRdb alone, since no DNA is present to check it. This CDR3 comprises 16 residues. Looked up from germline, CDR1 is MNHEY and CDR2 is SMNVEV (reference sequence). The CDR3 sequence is CASTPGKWGSSYEQYF.

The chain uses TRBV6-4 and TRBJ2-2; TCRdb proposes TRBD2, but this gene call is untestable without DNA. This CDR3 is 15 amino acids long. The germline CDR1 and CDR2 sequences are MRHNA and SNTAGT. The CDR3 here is CASSREHSNTGELFF.

This CDR3 is CASSSSTSLGNTIYF. The chain uses TRBV7-6 and TRBJ1-3. Looked up from germline, CDR1 is SGHVS and CDR2 is FNYEAQ. This CDR3 is 15 amino acids long.

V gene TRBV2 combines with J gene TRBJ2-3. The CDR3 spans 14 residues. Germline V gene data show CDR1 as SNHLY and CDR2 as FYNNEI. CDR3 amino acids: CASSYMSGFDTQYF. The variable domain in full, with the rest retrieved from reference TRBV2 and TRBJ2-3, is EPEVTQTPSHQVTQMGQEVILRCVPISNHLYFYWYRQILGQKVEFLVSFYNNEISEKSEIFDDQFSVERPDGSNFTLKIRSTKLEDSAMYFCASSYMSGFDTQYFGPGTRLTVL.

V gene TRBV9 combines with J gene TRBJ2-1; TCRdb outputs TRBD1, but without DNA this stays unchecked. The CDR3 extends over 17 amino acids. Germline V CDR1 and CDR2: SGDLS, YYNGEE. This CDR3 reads CASSVGSGTGGYNEQFF.

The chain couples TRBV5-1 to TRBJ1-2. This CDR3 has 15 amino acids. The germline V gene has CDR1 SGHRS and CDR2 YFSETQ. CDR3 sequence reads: CASSLSDARSYGYTF.

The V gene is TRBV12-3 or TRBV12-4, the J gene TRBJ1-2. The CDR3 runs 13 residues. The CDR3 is CASRRYPNYGYTF.

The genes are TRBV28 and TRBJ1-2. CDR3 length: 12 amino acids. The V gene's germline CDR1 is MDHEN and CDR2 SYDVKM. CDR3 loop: CASSALRVGYTF.

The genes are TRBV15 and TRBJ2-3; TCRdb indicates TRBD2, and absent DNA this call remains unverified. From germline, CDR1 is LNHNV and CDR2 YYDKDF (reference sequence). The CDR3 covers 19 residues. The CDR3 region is CATSKKAITGGGLTDTQYF.

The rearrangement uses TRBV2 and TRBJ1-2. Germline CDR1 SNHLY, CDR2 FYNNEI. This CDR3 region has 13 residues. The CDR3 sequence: CASSAGRNYGYTF.

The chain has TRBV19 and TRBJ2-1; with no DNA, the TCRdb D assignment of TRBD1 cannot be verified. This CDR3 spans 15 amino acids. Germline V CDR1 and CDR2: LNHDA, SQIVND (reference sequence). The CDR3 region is CASSIRQGATNEQFF.

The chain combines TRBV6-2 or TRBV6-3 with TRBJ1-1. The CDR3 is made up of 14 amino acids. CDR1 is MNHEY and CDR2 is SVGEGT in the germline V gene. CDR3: CASSLGRPNTEAFF.

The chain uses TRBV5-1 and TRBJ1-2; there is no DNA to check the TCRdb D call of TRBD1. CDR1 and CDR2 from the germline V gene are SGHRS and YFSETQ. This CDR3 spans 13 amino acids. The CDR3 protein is CASSLDRGGGYTF.

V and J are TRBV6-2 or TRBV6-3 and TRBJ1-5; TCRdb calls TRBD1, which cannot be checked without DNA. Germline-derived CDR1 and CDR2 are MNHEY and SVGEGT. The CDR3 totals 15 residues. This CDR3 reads CASSRGGLNNQPQHF.

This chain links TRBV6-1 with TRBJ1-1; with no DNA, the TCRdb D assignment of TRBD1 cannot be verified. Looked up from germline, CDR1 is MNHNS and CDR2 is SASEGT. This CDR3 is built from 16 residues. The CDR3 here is CASSELYWGGDTEAFF.